These 2 T cell receptor beta chains were all obtained from the same sample, sequenced in a study of T cells in Graves' hyperthyroidism and ophthalmopathy. Researchers amplified the TCR beta CDR3 regions from RNA transcripts. TCR CDR3 regions were first amplified by RT-PCR with HTBI primers. From the multiplex PCR reads, TCRdb called clonotypes with MiXCR, one entry per CDR3 protein. Of 30,000 to 35,000 distinct CDR3 sequences listed, about 52% are singletons. The sequencing sample was made of blood. These receptors came from a woman in her forties with Graves' ophthalmopathy.

This clonotype was detected ten times or more. V and J are TRBV2 and TRBJ1-2, with 7 bases matching TRBD1. Germline-derived CDR1 and CDR2 are SNHLY and FYNNEI. Trimming at V came to 8 bases and at J to 12 bases, leaving 12 bases not matched to a gene. The length of the CDR3 is 12 residues. In DNA, the CDR3 is TGTGCCAGCTACGACAGGGTTTGGGGCCACACCTTC. As protein: CASYDRVWGHTF.

The chain joins TRBV7-2 to TRBJ2-3; 11 bases align to TRBD2. The V segment lost 5 bases and the J segment 4 bases; nucleotides outside the gene matches: 2. Germline CDR1 reads SGHTA; CDR2 reads FQGNSA. This CDR3 has 14 amino acids. The CDR3 region has the DNA TGTGCCAGCAGCCCGGGACTAGCGGCAGATACGCAGTATTTT. Translating it yields CASSPGLAADTQYF. Combining the CDR3 with reference TRBV7-2 and TRBJ2-3 gives the whole variable domain GAGVSQSPSNKVTEKGKDVELRCDPISGHTALYWYRQSLGQGLEFLIYFQGNSAPDKSGLPSDRFSAERTGGSVSTLTIQRTQQEDSAVYLCASSPGLAADTQYFGPGTRLTVL.